This T cell receptor beta chain is from a study of Ad26.COV2.S vaccination and SARS-CoV-2 variants. Treatment meaning: about 20 received Ad26.COV2.S at low or high dose, single or two shots; about five received placebo; per-sample allocation not given. Specimens were obtained on day 63 following the first vaccine or placebo injection. Sequencing used immunoSEQ multiplex PCR; TCRdb keeps in-frame clones, though not all of them. The sample gives 300,000 to 400,000 clones, around 89% of which show up once; 6.4% is in the top ten. The material sequenced was peripheral blood, taken in a trial of Ad26.COV2.S vaccine versus placebo. The clonotype was recovered from a person between 18 and 60 years old who received the Ad26.COV2.S COVID-19 vaccine or a placebo.

The CDR3 spells CASSLATLRNEQFF. Written as DNA, the CDR3 is TGTGCCAGCAGCTTAGCTACCCTGAGAAATGAGCAGTTCTTC. This rearrangement joins TRBV11-3 to TRBJ2-1; D remains unclear. This CDR3 has 14 residues. CDR1 is SGHNT and CDR2 is YENEEA in the germline V gene. V was trimmed by 1 base and J by 7 bases, leaving 11 bases between them.